The present TCR beta chain was sequenced within a study of beta chain features in type 1 diabetes. Every isolated RNA sample was fully reverse transcribed, so sequencing captured expressed TCRB transcripts. Clones were read by immunoSEQ multiplex PCR, and TCRdb kept only the in-frame ones, dropping some. The sample has just over 600,000 clones, 15% seen once. Germline values: CDR1 LGHNA, CDR2 YSLEER. V dropped 0 bases and J dropped 1; count of bases not matched to a gene: 2. CDR3 size: 15 residues. Only a few counts were recorded for this clone. The receptor was isolated from a man aged 18 to 30 in good health. The chain carries TRBV4-3 and TRBJ1-1; TRBD1 agrees at 7 bases. The specimen was naive CD4+ T cells from blood. The CDR3 loop reads CASSQDQGGNTEAFF. Written as DNA, the CDR3 is TGCGCCAGCAGCCAAGATCAGGGGGGGAACACTGAAGCTTTCTTT.